The 23 T cell receptor beta chains below all came from one sample that was sequenced in a study of multiple sclerosis patients with progressive multifocal leukoencephalopathy. Time point defined: time of PML onset. Measured with immunoSEQ multiplex PCR; TCRdb has only the in-frame clones, and not every one. Of tens of thousands of clones in the sample, roughly nine tenths were seen once. Sequencing was performed on PBMCs, taken from a patient treated with natalizumab. The receptors were gathered from a human donor with progressive multifocal leukoencephalopathy.

This chain joins TRBV19 and TRBJ1-2, with D tentatively TRBD1 (6 bases). With 7 bases removed from V and 0 bases from J, the gap between germline ends came to 18 bases. This CDR3 has 16 amino acids. From germline, CDR1 is LNHDA and CDR2 SQIVND (reference sequence). The CDR3 loop is CASTAGHITSNYGYTF. CDR3 sequence (DNA): TGTGCCAGTACTGCGGGACACATAACCTCTAACTATGGCTACACCTTC.

The count of this clone is one. The genes are TRBV7-3 and TRBJ1-6; D uncertain. This CDR3 has 13 amino acids. The V gene lost 5 bases and the J gene lost 8 bases, with 10 bases spanning the gap. Germline V gene sequence: CDR1 SGHTA, CDR2 FQGTGA. Here the CDR3 reads CASSMAPDSPLHF. For the CDR3, the DNA is TGTGCCAGCAGCATGGCCCCCGATTCACCCCTCCACTTT.

The rearrangement joins TRBV15 to TRBJ2-1; tentatively, D is TRBD2 (5 bases). CDR1 LNHNV and CDR2 YYDKDF come from the germline V gene (reference sequence). The CDR3 totals 15 residues. Trimming pared 5 bases from V and 3 bases from J, leaving 14 bases between. The CDR3, as DNA: TGTGCCACCAGCCCCACCGCGGCGGGCTACAATGAGCAGTTCTTC. Protein product: CATSPTAAGYNEQFF.

This chain uses TRBV7-2 with TRBJ1-1, with D perhaps matching TRBD1 (5 bases). CDR3 length: 17 amino acids. The germline V gene encodes CDR1 SGHTA and CDR2 FQGNSA. Trimming cost V 5 bases and J 5 bases, with 24 bases left between them. CDR3 loop: CASSPRQGWSHSTEAFF. DNA for the CDR3: TGTGCCAGCAGCCCAAGGCAGGGCTGGTCACATAGTACTGAAGCTTTCTTT.

The chain carries TRBV28 and TRBJ2-2, with 12 bases fitting TRBD1. Germline CDR1 reads MDHEN; CDR2 reads SYDVKM. The length of the CDR3 is 16 residues. J was trimmed by 6 bases and V by 7 bases; bases with no gene match: 9. CDR3 bases: TGTGCCAGCACCAATACCAGGGACAGGGGGCCCGGGGAGCTGTTTTTT. Encoded protein: CASTNTRDRGPGELFF.

Only a few counts were recorded for this clone. The rearrangement links TRBV6-5 to TRBJ1-2, with a weak D call TRBD1 (5 bases). Germline lookup yields CDR1 MNHEY and CDR2 SVGAGI. The CDR3 extends over 15 amino acids. V lost 7 bases and J lost 0, with 15 bases in between. This CDR3 is CASNPGRTSNYGYTF. CDR3 in DNA: TGTGCCAGCAACCCGGGACGAACCTCTAACTATGGCTACACCTTC.

The gene calls are TRBV29-1 and TRBJ2-4, with 7 bases that match TRBD1. Germline CDR1 is SQVTM and CDR2 is ANQGSEA. The ends lost 3 bases at V and 8 bases at J; junction bases unmatched: 7. This CDR3 is 13 amino acids long. The CDR3 coding sequence is TGCAGCGTTGACGGCCCCGGACAGGACATTCAGTACTTC. The encoded protein is CSVDGPGQDIQYF. The variable domain in full, with the rest retrieved from reference TRBV29-1 and TRBJ2-4, is SAVISQKPSRDICQRGTSLTIQCQVDSQVTMMFWYRQQPGQSLTLIATANQGSEATYESGFVIDKFPISRPNLTFSTLTVSNMSPEDSSIYLCSVDGPGQDIQYFGAGTRLSVL.

The table lists this clone with a count of one. The chain joins TRBV6-6 to TRBJ2-7, with 11 bases aligning to TRBD2. CDR3 length: 14 residues. Germline assignment: CDR1 MNHNY and CDR2 SVGAGI (reference sequence). Trimming cost V 7 bases and J 3 bases; bases outside gene matches: 5. In nucleotides, the CDR3 is TGTGCCAGCACCCCTAGCGGGAGGAACTACGAGCAGTACTTC. This encodes CASTPSGRNYEQYF.

The genes are TRBV7-9 and TRBJ1-4; D unclear. This CDR3 has 14 amino acids. V was clipped by 4 bases and J by 4 bases, with 10 bases between them. Germline CDR1 and CDR2: SEHNR and FQNEAQ (reference sequence). CDR3 nucleotide sequence: TGTGCCAGCAGCTACGAAGAGATTAATGAAAAACTGTTTTTT. It encodes CASSYEEINEKLFF. Full variable domain (remainder filled in from reference TRBV7-9 and TRBJ1-4): DTGVSQNPRHKITKRGQNVTFRCDPISEHNRLYWYRQTLGQGPEFLTYFQNEAQLEKSRLLSDRFSAERPKGSFSTLEIQRTEQGDSAMYLCASSYEEINEKLFFGSGTQLSVL.

The chain couples TRBV28 to TRBJ2-2; a weak D match, TRBD2 (6 bases). V was trimmed by 3 bases and J by 7 bases, leaving 15 bases between them. The CDR3 loop spans 15 amino acids. Germline CDR1 is MDHEN and CDR2 is SYDVKM. The chain's CDR3 is CASSFAGGNGGELFF. CDR3 nucleotides: TGTGCCAGCAGTTTCGCGGGCGGGAATGGCGGGGAGCTGTTTTTT.

The rearrangement links TRBV4-3 to TRBJ2-7, with 9 positions matching TRBD2. There are 15 residues in the CDR3. Germline-derived CDR1 and CDR2 are LGHNA and YSLEER. The V gene end was trimmed by 2 bases and the J gene end by 4 bases; junction bases not matched to a gene: 6. The CDR3 loop is CASSQFTSGFYEQYF. CDR3 nucleotide sequence: TGCGCCAGCAGCCAATTTACTAGCGGGTTTTACGAGCAGTACTTC.

This chain uses TRBV6-5 with TRBJ2-7; 8 nucleotides agree with TRBD1. Trimming cost V 0 bases and J 6 bases; bases outside gene matches: 10. The CDR3 spans 16 residues. Per the germline V gene, CDR1 is MNHEY and CDR2 is SVGAGI. The CDR3 reads CASSYSFGQGNFEQYF. DNA for the CDR3: TGTGCCAGCAGTTACTCGTTTGGACAGGGTAATTTCGAGCAGTACTTC.

This clone was seen just once. This sequence joins TRBV6-5 and TRBJ2-1, with TRBD2 matching 13 bases. There are 15 residues in the CDR3. V shed 5 bases, J shed 8 bases, and the junction held 6 bases outside the gene matches. Germline CDR1 and CDR2: MNHEY and SVGAGI. In nucleotides, the CDR3 is TGTGCCAGCAGTCGACTAGCGGGAGGAATCTATGAGCAGTTCTTC. Its translation is CASSRLAGGIYEQFF.

The genes are TRBV6-1 and TRBJ2-1; D not certain. V shed 3 bases and J shed 7 bases, with 10 bases lying between them. This CDR3 comprises 13 residues. CDR1 is MNHNS, CDR2 SASEGT, per germline. CDR3 protein: CASSEIHANEQFF. CDR3 nucleotide sequence: TGTGCCAGCAGTGAGATTCATGCTAATGAGCAGTTCTTC.

The V gene is TRBV7-9, the J gene TRBJ2-3; either TRBD1 or TRBD2 may supply D (5 bases each). The germline V gene has CDR1 SEHNR and CDR2 FQNEAQ (reference sequence). The ends were cut back, 1 base at V and 6 bases at J, with 14 bases in the middle. The CDR3 has 15 amino acids. The CDR3 sequence: CASSLGGSGGDTQYF. The DNA for the CDR3 is TGTGCCAGCAGCTTAGGGGGGTCGGGCGGCGATACGCAGTATTTT.

The rearrangement uses TRBV19 and TRBJ1-6; TRBD1 matches 7 bases. CDR3 length: 14 residues. Losses at the gene ends were 5 bases for V and 5 bases for J; bases not matched to a gene: 3. CDR1 is LNHDA and CDR2 is SQIVND in the germline V gene (reference sequence). CDR3 coding DNA: TGTGCCAGTAGTTGGCAGGGGGATAATTCACCCCTCCACTTT. Translated, it gives CASSWQGDNSPLHF.

The chain carries TRBV28 and TRBJ2-1, with 7 bases fitting TRBD2. V lost 5 bases, J lost 2 bases, and 9 bases stayed unmatched. The CDR3 totals 16 residues. CDR1 and CDR2 (germline): MDHEN, SYDVKM. CDR3 residues: CASSGWGGSTYNEQFF. CDR3 sequence (DNA): TGTGCCAGCAGTGGGTGGGGCGGGAGCACCTACAATGAGCAGTTCTTC.

The chain is built from TRBV6-1 and TRBJ1-1; D perhaps matches TRBD1 (5 bases). Germline V gene data show CDR1 as MNHNS and CDR2 as SASEGT. Trimming stripped 5 bases from V and 1 base from J, with 8 bases between. CDR3 length: 13 amino acids. This CDR3 reads CASSTTGNTEAFF. The CDR3 region has the DNA TGTGCCAGCAGTACCACAGGGAACACTGAAGCTTTCTTT.

CDR3 in DNA: TGTGCCAGTAGCTGGTCCGGGACTAGTAAGCATGAGCAGTTCTTC. Its translation: CASSWSGTSKHEQFF. V is TRBV19 and J is TRBJ2-1; 8 positions match TRBD2. This CDR3 has 15 residues. CDR1 is LNHDA, CDR2 SQIVND, per germline (reference sequence). The V gene end was trimmed by 6 bases and the J gene end by 8 bases; junction bases not matched to a gene: 12.

The CDR3 sequence: CASSDGEDYGYTF. CDR3 bases: TGTGCCAGCAGTGATGGTGAGGACTATGGCTACACCTTC. The J gene is TRBJ1-2, the V gene TRBV2, with D unresolved. The V gene's germline CDR1 is SNHLY and CDR2 FYNNEI. The germline V and J ends were trimmed by 3 bases and 3 bases, with 8 bases remaining between them. The CDR3 is 13 amino acids.

This chain uses TRBV5-4 with TRBJ2-6; TRBD2 agrees at 13 bases. Germline V CDR1 and CDR2: SGHNT, YYREEE (reference sequence). The CDR3 has 17 amino acids. The V and J ends lost 4 bases and 4 bases, in that order; junction bases with no gene match: 5. Written as DNA, the CDR3 is TGTGCCAGCAGCCCGGGACTAGCGGGAAGCGGGGCCAACGTCCTGACTTTC. This sequence encodes CASSPGLAGSGANVLTF.

This chain uses TRBV19 with TRBJ2-3, with no clear D. V lost 4 bases and J lost 4, with 6 bases in between. This CDR3 is 12 amino acids long. Per the germline V gene, CDR1 is LNHDA and CDR2 is SQIVND (reference sequence). CDR3 loop: CASSTPSDTQYF. The CDR3 region has the DNA TGTGCCAGTAGTACCCCTTCAGATACGCAGTATTTT.

This sequence joins TRBV6-5 and TRBJ1-1, with a possible D match to TRBD1 (6 bases). Germline V gene sequence: CDR1 MNHEY, CDR2 SVGAGI. CDR3 size: 14 residues. V was trimmed by 10 bases and J by 1 base, leaving 16 bases between them. The chain's CDR3 is CATGTIRGNTEAFF. In DNA, the CDR3 is TGTGCCACCGGAACTATCAGGGGGAACACTGAAGCTTTCTTT.